The 9 T cell receptor beta chains below were found in one sample sequenced in a study of cytomegalovirus exposure and HLA in healthy donors. PCR involved 60 Vbeta and 13 Jbeta primers. TCRdb's table, derived via immunoSEQ multiplex PCR, lists solely in-frame clones and lacks some. This table has roughly 130,000 clones, 60% to 85% appearing once. Material for sequencing was PBMCs. These receptors were obtained from a male donor in good health and CMV-seropositive.

The chain has TRBV6-1 and TRBJ1-1; the match to TRBD1 covers 10 bases. CDR3 length: 13 amino acids. V was clipped by 6 bases and J by 6 bases; unmatched bases: 4. Germline lookup yields CDR1 MNHNS and CDR2 SASEGT. The CDR3 is CASSLDRGPEAFF. The CDR3 DNA reads TGTGCCAGCAGCCTAGACAGGGGGCCTGAAGCTTTCTTT.

V gene TRBV2 combines with J gene TRBJ2-1, with TRBD2 as a possible D gene (5 bases). The CDR3 extends over 12 amino acids. Trimming shortened V by 10 bases and J by 4 bases, and 11 bases separated the two germline ends. Germline CDR1 is SNHLY and CDR2 is FYNNEI. CDR3 bases: TGTGCCACCAGGACTGCTTACAATGAGCAGTTCTTC. Its protein is CATRTAYNEQFF.

The chain carries TRBV13 and TRBJ2-6; 7 bases agree with TRBD1. Germline V gene sequence: CDR1 PRHDT, CDR2 FYEKMQ (reference sequence). This CDR3 spans 14 amino acids. Trimming cost V 6 bases and J 4 bases; bases outside gene matches: 3. The chain's CDR3 is CASRQGFGANVLTF. As DNA, the CDR3 is TGTGCCAGCAGACAGGGGTTCGGGGCCAACGTCCTGACTTTC.

V usage is TRBV28 and J usage is TRBJ2-2, with 12 bases fitting TRBD1. Germline trimming cut 5 bases from V and 4 bases from J; bases unmatched to any gene: 29. CDR3 length: 24 amino acids. CDR1 and CDR2 (germline): MDHEN, SYDVKM. CDR3 sequence: CASSGTGGSFWGGREGRSTGELFF. CDR3 bases: TGTGCCAGCAGTGGGACAGGGGGCAGCTTTTGGGGCGGGCGGGAGGGCCGCAGCACCGGGGAGCTGTTTTTT.

This clone was counted a single time. The chain combines TRBV4-3 with TRBJ2-7, with 7 bases that match TRBD1. This CDR3 is 15 amino acids long. Germline V gene data show CDR1 as LGHNA and CDR2 as YSLEER. V dropped 1 base and J dropped 2; count of bases not matched to a gene: 5. CDR3 amino acids: CASSQGPGGPYEQYF. CDR3 DNA: TGCGCCAGCAGCCAAGGACCAGGGGGACCCTACGAGCAGTACTTC.

V is TRBV5-1 and J is TRBJ2-7, with 8 bases fitting TRBD1. CDR1 is SGHRS, CDR2 YFSETQ, per germline. V shed 4 bases, J shed 2 bases, and the junction held 8 bases outside the gene matches. This CDR3 comprises 15 residues. The CDR3 nucleotides are TGCGCCAGCAGCCCGCGACAGGGGAGTCCCTACGAGCAGTACTTC. This translates into CASSPRQGSPYEQYF.

V gene TRBV10-3 combines with J gene TRBJ2-1; 9 bases map to TRBD1. CDR1 and CDR2 from the germline V gene are ENHRY and SYGVKD. The CDR3 has 13 amino acids. V lost 11 bases and J lost 4; bases outside the gene matches: 6. In nucleotides, the CDR3 is TGTGCCGTCCGGGACAGGGAGTACAATGAGCAGTTCTTC. Amino acid sequence: CAVRDREYNEQFF.

The chain has TRBV7-9 and TRBJ1-1, with no clear D. Germline V gene data show CDR1 as SEHNR and CDR2 as FQNEAQ (reference sequence). The V and J ends lost 5 bases and 2 bases respectively, with 6 bases between them. The CDR3 is 12 residues long. CDR3 residues: CASSPPNTEAFF. The CDR3 bases are TGTGCCAGCAGCCCCCCAAACACTGAAGCTTTCTTT. Together with reference TRBV7-9 and TRBJ1-1, the CDR3 gives the full variable domain: DTGVSQNPRHKITKRGQNVTFRCDPISEHNRLYWYRQTLGQGPEFLTYFQNEAQLEKSRLLSDRFSAERPKGSFSTLEIQRTEQGDSAMYLCASSPPNTEAFFGQGTRLTVV.

The chain carries TRBV6-5 and TRBJ2-7; D gene uncertain. Germline CDR1 is MNHEY and CDR2 is SVGAGI. The CDR3 is 13 residues long. Trimming removed 7 bases at V and 4 bases at J, with 14 bases between. The CDR3 region has the DNA TGTGCCAGCAAAAGGCGGAATTTATACGAGCAGTACTTC. Translated: CASKRRNLYEQYF.